Here is one T cell receptor beta chain with its context. The antigen it recognizes is unknown. No per-base quality is available; no much larger clone lies one base away. The treatment or condition label corresponds to: randomized to nivolumab then ipilimumab (arm A) or the reverse (arm B). None of the patients in the trial had previously been given DNA-damaging chemotherapy. Thawed PBMCs were sorted on a FACS Aria II flow cytometer to isolate live CD3+CD8+ cells negative for CD19 and CD56. The samples were obtained from melanoma patients enrolled in CheckMate 064, an open-label, randomized phase II trial testing sequential checkpoint blockade. Peripheral blood mononuclear cells were obtained through leukapheresis, purified using Ficoll-Paque, and frozen in human serum containing about 9.3% DMSO. Purity of sorted blood CD3+CD8+ cells was verified at >98% immediately after sorting, followed by DNA extraction.

This entry comes from a study of sequential checkpoint blockade in melanoma (dated by TCRdb to 2018 to 2020). General notes on the study: In a 1:1 randomization, patients received either first-line nivolumab then ipilimumab (arm A) or ipilimumab then nivolumab (arm B). Both trial sequences were followed by maintenance nivolumab.

General conclusions and limits of the study: Validation of the response-prediction model combining TCR metrics and mutation burden is needed in larger, independent patient cohorts.

The immunoSEQ Assay was used to immunosequence TCRbeta CDR3 regions from genomic DNA. Before high-throughput sequencing, genomic DNA was amplified using bias-controlled multiplex PCR. Under the source paper's analysis protocol: To quantify the absolute abundance of each unique TCRbeta CDR3 region, the sequences were collapsed and filtered. Clonality was defined as 1 minus Pielou's evenness and was calculated using productive rearrangements only. A previously published method was used to identify clones with significantly greater frequencies in on-treatment samples than in baseline samples. Entries here come from immuneACCESS through TCRdb and include only in-frame sequences with V and J called. Some clones fail to appear in such tables; in the studies checked, an unresolved V gene covers under half of the shortfall, and the cause of the remainder is unknown. V and J calls and clone size follow that table, whereas D and trimming were derived from the DNA. The table for this sample lists fewer than 35,000 clones; about 86% of them were counted only once. Approximately 23% of the sample goes to the ten largest clones.

The receptor was isolated from a human donor with melanoma. Sequenced here: CD8+ T cells sorted from blood (inferred from file names), sampled from a patient given nivolumab and ipilimumab in sequence.

CDR3 sequence: CASSVPRQGTVYEQYF. The base sequence is TGTGCCAGCAGTGTTCCGAGACAGGGGACCGTATACGAGCAGTACTTC. The rearrangement combines TRBV6-1 with TRBJ2-7; TRBD1 lines up with 8 middle nucleotides. From cysteine to phenylalanine, the CDR3 is 16 amino acids long. Left in the record is the CDR3 DNA by itself, 48 bases read in frame from the first base. Per the germline V gene, MNHNS is the CDR1 and SASEGT is the CDR2. V loses 4 bases at its end and J loses 4 bases; junction bases beyond the gene matches: 12.